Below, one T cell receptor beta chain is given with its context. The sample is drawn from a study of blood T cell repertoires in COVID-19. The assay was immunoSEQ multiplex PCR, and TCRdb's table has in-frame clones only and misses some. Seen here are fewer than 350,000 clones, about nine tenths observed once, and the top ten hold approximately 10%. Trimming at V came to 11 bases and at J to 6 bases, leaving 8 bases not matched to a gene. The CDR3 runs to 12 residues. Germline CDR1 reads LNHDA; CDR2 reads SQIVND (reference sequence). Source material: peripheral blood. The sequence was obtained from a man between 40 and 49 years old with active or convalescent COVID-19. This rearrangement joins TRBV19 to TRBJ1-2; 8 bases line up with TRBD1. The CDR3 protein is CAGRTGYDGYTF. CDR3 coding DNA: TGTGCCGGACGGACAGGGTACGATGGCTACACCTTC.